Below, 13 T cell receptor beta chains from the same sample are listed, as sequenced in a study of vaccination and CD4 T cells after COVID-19 (dated by TCRdb to between 2021 and 2024). The protocol used for the library was PCR. Sequencing used an Illumina iSeq 100. DNA from cultured CD4+ T cells underwent TCR sequencing with the Oncomine TCR Beta short-read assay at the Johns Hopkins FTIC core. TCRdb redid the processing of the public reads, applying fastp at Q25 and MiXCR, and retained in-frame beta chains. Identical CDR3 proteins give one entry, which carries the most common genes and DNA. Within this sample are about 12,000 distinct CDR3 sequences, with around 50% of them counted one time only. In total, the top ten clones hold nearly 20% of the sample. These receptors' antigens are unknown. The treatment or condition label of this sample denotes: approximately 9-day PBMC culture with coronavirus spike peptide pools or control peptides (ViraFEST assay).

Sequenced material: CD4+ T cells from blood, cultured in vitro. These receptors all come from a human donor who had recovered from COVID-19.

This clonotype was seen more than once but under ten times. The chain employs TRBV2 and TRBJ1-5; a weak D match, TRBD1 (6 bases). The ends were cut back, 7 bases at V and 2 bases at J, with 12 bases in the middle. The germline CDR1 and CDR2 sequences are SNHLY and FYNNEI. This CDR3 has 14 residues. The CDR3 loop reads CASKRGIGNQPQHF. As DNA, the CDR3 is TGTGCCAGCAAAAGGGGGATTGGCAATCAGCCCCAGCATTTT.

There are a few counts of this clonotype. The gene calls are TRBV19 and TRBJ1-5; TRBD1 matches at 11 bases. Trimming at V came to 6 bases and at J to 5 bases, leaving 9 bases not matched to a gene. Germline CDR1 is LNHDA and CDR2 is SQIVND (reference sequence). This CDR3 has 16 amino acids. The CDR3 is CASRLSGTGGHQPQHF. CDR3 nucleotide sequence: TGTGCCAGTAGGCTTTCCGGGACAGGGGGACATCAGCCCCAGCATTTT.

Sample share makes this clonotype medium-sized (0.01 to 0.1%). The chain joins TRBV6-1 to TRBJ2-5; D not resolved. Germline V gene sequence: CDR1 MNHNS, CDR2 SASEGT. V lost 2 bases, J lost 5 bases, and 15 bases lay in between. There are 15 residues in the CDR3. CDR3 bases: TGTGCCAGCAGTGAACGGAGTGACGGTCGGGAGACCCAGTACTTC. Translated: CASSERSDGRETQYF.

This clonotype has only a few counts. The chain carries TRBV20-1 and TRBJ1-5; possible D gene TRBD1, 6 bases. Germline assignment: CDR1 DFQATT and CDR2 SNEGSKA (reference sequence). Between the trimmed V and J ends, which lost 6 bases and 2 bases, there was a span of 17 bases. There are 15 residues in the CDR3. CDR3 sequence: CSAYKQGAGNQPQHF. As DNA, the CDR3 is TGCAGTGCCTACAAACAGGGCGCGGGCAATCAGCCCCAGCATTTT.

This clonotype was found a few times. This chain uses TRBV6-4 with TRBJ2-2; no firm D call. The V gene lost 5 bases and the J gene lost 4 bases, with 8 bases spanning the gap. This CDR3 region has 13 residues. Germline-derived CDR1 and CDR2 are MRHNA and SNTAGT. The CDR3 is CASSPRSTGELFF. The DNA of the CDR3 is TGTGCCAGCAGTCCTAGGAGCACCGGGGAGCTGTTTTTT.

CDR3 DNA: TGCGCCAGCAGTGATAGGACAGGGGGCCAAGAGACCCAGTACTTC. Protein sequence: CASSDRTGGQETQYF. The chain uses TRBV10-1 and TRBJ2-5; 10 nucleotides align to TRBD1. The CDR3 has 15 amino acids. V lost 3 bases, J lost 1 base, and 2 bases stayed unmatched. The germline V gene has CDR1 WNHNN and CDR2 SYGVQD (reference sequence).

The V gene is TRBV20-1, the J gene TRBJ2-7; no clear D. V was shortened by 6 bases and J by 2 bases, with 11 bases between the two germline ends. The CDR3 has 12 residues. Germline V gives CDR1 DFQATT, CDR2 SNEGSKA (reference sequence). The CDR3, as DNA: TGCAGTGCCGCGATTAGGACCTACGAGCAGTACTTC. Translated: CSAAIRTYEQYF.

The gene calls are TRBV10-3 and TRBJ1-1, with 7 bases matching TRBD1. The CDR3 loop spans 13 amino acids. J lost 8 bases, V lost 6 bases, and 9 bases had no gene match. Germline V gene data show CDR1 as ENHRY and CDR2 as SYGVKD. The CDR3 spells CAISLQGIGEAFF. For the CDR3, the DNA is TGTGCCATCAGCCTACAGGGGATAGGCGAAGCTTTCTTT.

This clonotype appeared a few times. The chain combines TRBV24-1 with TRBJ2-2; D is unresolved. Per the germline V gene, CDR1 is KGHDR and CDR2 is SFDVKD. Between the trimmed V and J ends, which lost 6 bases and 5 bases, there was a span of 9 bases. The CDR3 spans 13 residues. The CDR3, as DNA: TGTGCCACCAGTCCCGACGGTACCGGGGAGCTGTTTTTT. This sequence encodes CATSPDGTGELFF.

This clonotype came up a few times. The chain joins TRBV28 to TRBJ2-3, with 7 positions matching TRBD2. The CDR3 sequence is 14 residues long. The V segment lost 5 bases and the J segment 4 bases; nucleotides outside the gene matches: 6. Looked up from germline, CDR1 is MDHEN and CDR2 is SYDVKM. The CDR3, as DNA: TGTGCCAGCAGTCTTGGGGGGAGGGCAGATACGCAGTATTTT. Its protein product is CASSLGGRADTQYF. The full variable domain, its missing parts supplied by reference TRBV28 and TRBJ2-3, is DVKVTQSSRYLVKRTGEKVFLECVQDMDHENMFWYRQDPGLGLRLIYFSYDVKMKEKGDIPEGYSVSREKKERFSLILESASTNQTSMYLCASSLGGRADTQYFGPGTRLTVL.

This clonotype was counted only a few times. This chain uses TRBV20-1 with TRBJ1-5; tentatively, D is TRBD1 (6 bases). CDR3 length: 13 residues. Trimming cost V 4 bases and J 3 bases, with 10 bases left between them. The germline CDR1 and CDR2 sequences are DFQATT and SNEGSKA (reference sequence). CDR3 sequence reads: CSATGAANQPQHF. The CDR3 coding sequence is TGCAGTGCTACAGGGGCCGCCAATCAGCCCCAGCATTTT.

There are a few counts of this clonotype. This sequence joins TRBV6-2 or TRBV6-3 and TRBJ2-7, with D unresolved. CDR1 is MNHEY, CDR2 SVGEGT, per germline. The CDR3 spans 12 residues. Trimming shortened V by 5 bases and J by 0 bases, and 5 bases separated the two germline ends. The CDR3 sequence: CASSASSYEQYF. CDR3 DNA: TGTGCCAGCAGTGCCAGCTCCTACGAGCAGTACTTC.

This chain uses TRBV20-1 with TRBJ1-5, with 8 nucleotides matching TRBD1. Germline values: CDR1 DFQATT, CDR2 SNEGSKA (reference sequence). This CDR3 has 17 amino acids. V was pared by 5 bases and J by 2 bases, with 14 bases of the junction left unmatched. CDR3 bases: TGCAGTGCTGGAATGGACAGGGACCCCTTGGGCAATCAGCCCCAGCATTTT. Translation: CSAGMDRDPLGNQPQHF.